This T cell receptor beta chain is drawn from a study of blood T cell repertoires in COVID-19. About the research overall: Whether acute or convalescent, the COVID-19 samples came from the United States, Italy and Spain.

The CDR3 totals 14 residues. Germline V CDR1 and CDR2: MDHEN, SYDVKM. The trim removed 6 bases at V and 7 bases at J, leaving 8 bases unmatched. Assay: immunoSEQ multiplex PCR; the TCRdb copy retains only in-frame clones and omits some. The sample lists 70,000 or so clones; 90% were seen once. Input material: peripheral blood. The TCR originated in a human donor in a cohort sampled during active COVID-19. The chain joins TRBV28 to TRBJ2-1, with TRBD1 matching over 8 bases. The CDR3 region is CASRPTGAWNEQFF. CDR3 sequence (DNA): TGTGCCAGCAGACCGACAGGGGCTTGGAATGAGCAGTTCTTC.